This TCR beta chain was identified during a study of T cells in Graves' hyperthyroidism and ophthalmopathy. Ten or more counts support this clonotype. What it binds is unknown. Study results and caveats: Ophthalmopathy could be told apart from stable hyperthyroidism with a 13 V-J model. Most thyroid clonotypes expanded above 0.001 were also detected in blood.

The CDR3 covers 14 residues. Germline CDR1 and CDR2: MNHNS and SASEGT. V was pared by 6 bases and J by 0 bases, with 11 bases between. RNA transcripts gave rise to amplified TCR beta CDR3 regions. HTBI primers were the set used in a first-round RT-PCR of the TCR CDR3. TCRdb reanalysed the multiplex PCR reads using MiXCR and keeps one entry per CDR3 protein. The sample consists of fewer than 450,000 distinct CDR3 sequences, approximately 18% of them appearing once. Patients were aged 18 to 65, had disease duration under 2 months, and had newly diagnosed hyperthyroidism. This blood was taken when hyperthyroidism was first diagnosed, before any ophthalmopathy symptoms existed.

V usage is TRBV6-1 and J usage is TRBJ1-1; no firm D call. Sequencing was carried out using blood. This sequence originates from a woman aged 25 to 39 with Graves' hyperthyroidism that later progressed to Graves' ophthalmopathy. The CDR3 loop is CASRGTGLNTEAFF. The CDR3 bases are TGTGCCAGCAGGGGCACGGGCCTGAACACTGAAGCTTTCTTT.